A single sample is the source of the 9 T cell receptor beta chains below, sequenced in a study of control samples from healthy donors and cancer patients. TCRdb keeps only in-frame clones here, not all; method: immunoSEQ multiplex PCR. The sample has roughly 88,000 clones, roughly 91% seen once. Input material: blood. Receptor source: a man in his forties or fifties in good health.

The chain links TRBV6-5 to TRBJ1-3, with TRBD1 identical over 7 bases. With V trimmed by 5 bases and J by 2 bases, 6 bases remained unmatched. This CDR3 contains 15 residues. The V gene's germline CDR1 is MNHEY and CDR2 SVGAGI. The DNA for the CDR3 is TGTGCCAGCAGTCCCGACAGGGTAACTGGAAACACCATATATTTT. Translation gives CASSPDRVTGNTIYF.

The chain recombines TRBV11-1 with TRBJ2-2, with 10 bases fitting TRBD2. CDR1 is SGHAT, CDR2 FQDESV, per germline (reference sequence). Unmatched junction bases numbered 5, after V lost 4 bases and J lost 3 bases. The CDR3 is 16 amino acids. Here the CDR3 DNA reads TGTGCCAGCAGCTCCTACGGGACTAGCGACACCGGGGAGCTGTTTTTT. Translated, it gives CASSSYGTSDTGELFF.

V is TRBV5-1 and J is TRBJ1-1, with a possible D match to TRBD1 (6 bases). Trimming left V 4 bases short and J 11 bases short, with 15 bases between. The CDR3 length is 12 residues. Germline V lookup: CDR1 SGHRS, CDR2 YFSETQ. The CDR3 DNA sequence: TGCGCCAGCAGCCGGGCAGGGGAGGGTGCTTTCTTT. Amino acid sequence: CASSRAGEGAFF.

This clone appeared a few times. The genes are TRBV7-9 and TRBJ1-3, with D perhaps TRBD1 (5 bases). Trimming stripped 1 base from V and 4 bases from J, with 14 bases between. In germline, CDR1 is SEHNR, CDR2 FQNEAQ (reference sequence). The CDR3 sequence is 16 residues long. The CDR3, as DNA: TGTGCCAGCAGCTTAGAGGGGCCTTCCCGCGGAAACACCATATATTTT. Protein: CASSLEGPSRGNTIYF.

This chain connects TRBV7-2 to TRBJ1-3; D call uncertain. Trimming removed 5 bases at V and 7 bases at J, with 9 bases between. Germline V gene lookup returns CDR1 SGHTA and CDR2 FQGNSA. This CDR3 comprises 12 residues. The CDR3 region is CASSTSGNTIYF. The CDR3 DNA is TGTGCCAGCAGCACGAGTGGGAACACCATATATTTT.

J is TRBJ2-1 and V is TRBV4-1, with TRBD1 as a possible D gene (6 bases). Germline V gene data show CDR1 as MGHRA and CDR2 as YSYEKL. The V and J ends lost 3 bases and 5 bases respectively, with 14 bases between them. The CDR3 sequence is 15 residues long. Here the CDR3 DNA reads TGCGCCAGCAGCCATAGACAGGTAGGAGACAATGAGCAGTTCTTC. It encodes CASSHRQVGDNEQFF.

The CDR3 sequence is CASSPPALAKNIQYF. DNA of the CDR3: TGTGCCAGCAGCCCTCCAGCATTAGCCAAAAACATTCAGTACTTC. The chain has TRBV11-2 and TRBJ2-4; no reliable D call. Germline assignment: CDR1 SGHAT and CDR2 FQNNGV. V lost 5 bases to trimming and J lost 0 bases, with 11 bases between them. The CDR3 sequence is 15 residues long.

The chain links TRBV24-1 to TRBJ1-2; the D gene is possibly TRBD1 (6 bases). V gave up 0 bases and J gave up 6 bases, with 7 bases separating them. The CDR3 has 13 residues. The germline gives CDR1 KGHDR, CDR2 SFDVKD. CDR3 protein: CATSDLTGNGYTF. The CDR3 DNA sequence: TGTGCCACCAGTGATTTGACAGGGAATGGCTACACCTTC.

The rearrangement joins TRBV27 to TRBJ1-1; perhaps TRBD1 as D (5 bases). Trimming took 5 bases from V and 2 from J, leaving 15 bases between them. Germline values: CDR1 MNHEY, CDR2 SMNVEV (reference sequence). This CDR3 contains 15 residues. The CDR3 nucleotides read TGTGCCAGCAGTCACCTCAGGACACACAACACTGAAGCTTTCTTT. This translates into CASSHLRTHNTEAFF.